This TCR beta chain was recovered during a study of PD-1 blockade in classical Hodgkin lymphoma. The time point denotes: cycle 4 day 1 (C4D1), after 6 weeks of nivolumab. Exposure to brentuximab vedotin varied, and each patient had relapsed following autologous stem cell transplantation. The CDR3 extends over 14 amino acids. CDR1 LGHNA and CDR2 YSLEER come from the germline V gene. The V and J ends lost 0 bases and 2 bases respectively, with 7 bases between them. Sequencing used immunoSEQ multiplex PCR; TCRdb keeps in-frame clones, though not all of them. The sample records around 9,600 clones, approximately 87% being singletons.

The V and J genes are TRBV4-3 and TRBJ1-2; D is uncertain. This material consisted of peripheral blood mononuclear cells (PBMCs), taken before the fourth cycle of nivolumab. The TCR originated in a human donor with classical Hodgkin lymphoma. CDR3 DNA sequence: TGCGCCAGCAGCCAAGATATGGGAAACTATGGCTACACCTTC. Its translation is CASSQDMGNYGYTF.